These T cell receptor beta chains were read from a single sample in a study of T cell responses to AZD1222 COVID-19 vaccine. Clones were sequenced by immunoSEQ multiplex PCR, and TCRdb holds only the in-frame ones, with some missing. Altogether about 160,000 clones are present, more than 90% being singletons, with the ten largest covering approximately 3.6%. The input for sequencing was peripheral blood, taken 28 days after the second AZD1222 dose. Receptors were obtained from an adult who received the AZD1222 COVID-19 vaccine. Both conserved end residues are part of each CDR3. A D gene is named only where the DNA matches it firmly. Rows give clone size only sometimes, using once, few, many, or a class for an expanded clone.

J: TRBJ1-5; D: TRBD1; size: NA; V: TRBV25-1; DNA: TGTGCCAGCAGTGACCTAGGGACAGGGGCGGATCAGCCCCAGCATTTT; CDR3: CASSDLGTGADQPQHF
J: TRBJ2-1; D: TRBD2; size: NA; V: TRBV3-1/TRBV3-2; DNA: TGTGCCAGCAGCCTAAGCCGGCAAGCGGGAGTGGTCAATGAGCAGTTCTTC; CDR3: CASSLSRQAGVVNEQFF
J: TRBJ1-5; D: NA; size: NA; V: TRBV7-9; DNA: TGTGCCAGCAGTGGAGAAGGGGTTAGCAATCAGCCCCAGCATTTT; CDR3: CASSGEGVSNQPQHF
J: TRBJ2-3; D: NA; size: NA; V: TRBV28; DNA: TGTGCCAGCAGTTCCCAGTTGGATACGCAGTATTTT; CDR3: CASSSQLDTQYF
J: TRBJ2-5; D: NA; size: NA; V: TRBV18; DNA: TGTGCCAGCTCACCACCGCCGGGTCAAGAGACCCAGTACTTC; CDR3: CASSPPPGQETQYF
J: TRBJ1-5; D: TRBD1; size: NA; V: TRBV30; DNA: TGTGCCTGGAGCTCACAGGGGGCCGCTCAGCCCCAGCATTTT; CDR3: CAWSSQGAAQPQHF
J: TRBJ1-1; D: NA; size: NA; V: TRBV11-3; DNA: TGTGCCAGCAGCTTAGAGGGGAAGGCTGAAGCTTTCTTT; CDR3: CASSLEGKAEAFF
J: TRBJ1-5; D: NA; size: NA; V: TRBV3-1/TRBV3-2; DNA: TGTGCCAGCAGCCAAGGGCAGGACGATCAGCCCCAGCATTTT; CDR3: CASSQGQDDQPQHF
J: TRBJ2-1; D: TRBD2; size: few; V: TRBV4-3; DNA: TGCGCCAGCAGCCCTTGGACTAGCTACAATGAGCAGTTCTTC; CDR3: CASSPWTSYNEQFF
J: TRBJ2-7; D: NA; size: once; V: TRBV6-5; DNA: TGTGCCAGCAGTTACCTTCCGGGGGCGGCTGGCGAGCAGTACTTC; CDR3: CASSYLPGAAGEQYF
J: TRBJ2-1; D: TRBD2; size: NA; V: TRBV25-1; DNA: TGTGCCAGCAGTGACGCGACTAGCGGAGACTACAATGAGCAGTTCTTC; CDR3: CASSDATSGDYNEQFF
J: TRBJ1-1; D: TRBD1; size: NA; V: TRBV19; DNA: TGTGCCAGTAAACAGGGGGCGATCGGGAACACTGAAGCTTTCTTT; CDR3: CASKQGAIGNTEAFF
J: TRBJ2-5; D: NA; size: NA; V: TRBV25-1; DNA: TGTGCCAGCAGTGACGGAGTCCCCCAGTACTTC; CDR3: CASSDGVPQYF
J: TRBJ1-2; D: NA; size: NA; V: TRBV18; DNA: TGTGCCAGCTCACAGATGGCCCCAGGGGCCAGGGTTAACTATGGCTACACCTTC; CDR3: CASSQMAPGARVNYGYTF
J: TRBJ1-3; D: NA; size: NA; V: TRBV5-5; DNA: TGTGCCAGCAGCTCTGTGGGGTCGGCACGGGGAAACACCATATATTTT; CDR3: CASSSVGSARGNTIYF
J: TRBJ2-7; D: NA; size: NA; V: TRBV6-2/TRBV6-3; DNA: TGTGCCAGCAGTTCCCCCCCCAGCTTCTACGAGCAGTACTTC; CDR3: CASSSPPSFYEQYF
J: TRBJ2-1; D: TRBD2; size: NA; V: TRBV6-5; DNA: TGTGCCAGCAGTTACTCGGGACTAGCAATCGATGAGCAGTTCTTC; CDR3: CASSYSGLAIDEQFF
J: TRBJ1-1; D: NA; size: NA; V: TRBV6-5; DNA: TGTGCCAGCAGGCGGGGGTACACTGAAGCTTTCTTT; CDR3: CASRRGYTEAFF
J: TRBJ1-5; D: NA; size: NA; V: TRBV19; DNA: TGTGCCAGTAGTATCGGACAGTATAGCAATCAGCCCCAGCATTTT; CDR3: CASSIGQYSNQPQHF
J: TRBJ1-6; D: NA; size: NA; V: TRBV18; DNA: TGTGCCAGCTCACCCCGGGACGAGATATCACCCCTCCACTTT; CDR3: CASSPRDEISPLHF
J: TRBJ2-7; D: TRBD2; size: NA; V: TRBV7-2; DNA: TGTGCCAGCAGCTTCATAAGCGGGGGCACCTACGAGCAGTACTTC; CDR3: CASSFISGGTYEQYF
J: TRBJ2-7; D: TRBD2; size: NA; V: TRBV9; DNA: TGTGCCAGCAGCGTAGGACCGGGAGGTTACGAGCAGTACTTC; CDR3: CASSVGPGGYEQYF